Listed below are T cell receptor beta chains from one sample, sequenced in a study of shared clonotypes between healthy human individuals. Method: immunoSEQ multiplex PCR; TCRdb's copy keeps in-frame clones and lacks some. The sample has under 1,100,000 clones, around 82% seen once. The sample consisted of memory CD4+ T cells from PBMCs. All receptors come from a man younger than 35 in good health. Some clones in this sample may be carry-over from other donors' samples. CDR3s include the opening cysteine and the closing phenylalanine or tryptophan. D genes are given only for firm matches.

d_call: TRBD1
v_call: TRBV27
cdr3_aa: CASSPLRDRRNTEAFF

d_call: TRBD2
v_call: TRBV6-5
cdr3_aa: CASSYLPREYNEQFF

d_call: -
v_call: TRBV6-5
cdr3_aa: CASSFRVEYGYTF

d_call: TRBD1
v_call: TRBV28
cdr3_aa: CASSSRDRGIYEQYF

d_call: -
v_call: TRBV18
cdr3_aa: CASSPQGLAYEQYF

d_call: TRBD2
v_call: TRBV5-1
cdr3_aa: CASSWTSGEVDTQYF

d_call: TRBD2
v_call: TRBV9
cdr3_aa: CASSIAGDPSYNEQFF

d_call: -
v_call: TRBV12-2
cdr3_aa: CASRLVQTYSNQPQHF

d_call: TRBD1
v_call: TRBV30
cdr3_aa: CAWGTGGNEKLFF

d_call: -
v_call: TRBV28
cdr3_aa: CASSGGAFGEETQYF

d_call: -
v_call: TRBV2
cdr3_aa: CASQIVKYEQYF

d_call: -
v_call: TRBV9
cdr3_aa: CASSGPGRNEQFF

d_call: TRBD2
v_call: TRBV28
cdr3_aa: CASSLGPGLASDEQYF

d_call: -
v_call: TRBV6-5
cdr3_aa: CASSYSGQGIGDEQFF

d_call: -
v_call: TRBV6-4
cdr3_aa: CASRVDYSSYNEQFF

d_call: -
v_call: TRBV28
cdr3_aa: CASTTFRGSSYEQYF

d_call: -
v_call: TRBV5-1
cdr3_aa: CASSQDPGGTAETQYF

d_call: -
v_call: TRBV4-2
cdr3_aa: CASSQDPGGVNTEAFF

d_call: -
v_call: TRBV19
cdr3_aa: CASRDGQQLRDEQFF

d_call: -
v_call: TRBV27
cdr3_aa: CASSLYPPAEPSNTGELFF

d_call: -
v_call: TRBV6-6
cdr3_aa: CASREGGWRIEAFF

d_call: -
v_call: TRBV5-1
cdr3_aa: CASGTGQLLSYEQYF

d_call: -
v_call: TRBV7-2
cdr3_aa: CASSLAPAGLADTQYF

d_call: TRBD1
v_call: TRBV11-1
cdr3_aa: CASSLRGRYEQYF

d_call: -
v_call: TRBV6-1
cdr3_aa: CASKGVSSSNQPQHF

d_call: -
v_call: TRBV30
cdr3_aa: CAWKRRGSAGYTF

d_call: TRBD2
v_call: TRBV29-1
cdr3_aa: CSGTMAGLAGEEEQFF

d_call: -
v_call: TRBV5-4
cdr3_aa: CASSLAQKSNEQFF

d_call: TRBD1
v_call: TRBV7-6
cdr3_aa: CASSLTGRTGGLYEQYF

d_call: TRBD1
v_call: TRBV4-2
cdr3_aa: CASSQDRSNTEAFF